The 18 T cell receptor beta chains below come from one sample, sequenced in a study of T cell responses to AZD1222 COVID-19 vaccine. The table came from immunoSEQ multiplex PCR; TCRdb's copy has only in-frame clones and leaves some out. The data hold about 130,000 clones, with over 85% observed a single time. This sample comprised peripheral blood, obtained on day 0 of AZD1222 vaccination. The receptors come from an adult in good health.

The chain has TRBV18 and TRBJ1-1; D not certain. Germline values: CDR1 KGHSH, CDR2 LQKENI. The V gene lost 6 bases and the J gene lost 8 bases, with 13 bases spanning the gap. This CDR3 is built from 12 residues. The CDR3, as DNA: TGTGCCAGCTCCCCGGCCGTGGCGGAAGCTTTCTTT. Its protein is CASSPAVAEAFF.

In its sample, this clone was seen once. This chain links TRBV6-5 with TRBJ1-1; D is uncertain. The CDR3 covers 14 residues. V was pared by 6 bases and J by 1 base, with 12 bases between. Germline assignment: CDR1 MNHEY and CDR2 SVGAGI. Written as DNA, the CDR3 is TGTGCCAGCAGAGTTTACACGGAGAACACTGAAGCTTTCTTT. Its translation: CASRVYTENTEAFF.

This chain joins TRBV10-3 and TRBJ1-5, with D uncertain. Trimming left V 10 bases short and J 3 bases short, with 13 bases between. The CDR3 has 13 residues. From germline, CDR1 is ENHRY and CDR2 SYGVKD. CDR3 in amino acids: CATRTEINQPQHF. In DNA form, the CDR3 reads TGTGCCACAAGGACGGAGATCAATCAGCCCCAGCATTTT.

The V gene is TRBV29-1, the J gene TRBJ1-6, with a tentative D call TRBD1 (5 bases). V lost 7 bases to trimming and J lost 5 bases, with 12 bases between them. This CDR3 has 13 residues. The V gene's germline CDR1 is SQVTM and CDR2 ANQGSEA. CDR3 residues: CSGPAGNNSPLHF. The DNA for the CDR3 is TGCAGCGGCCCAGCAGGGAATAATTCACCCCTCCACTTT. Looking up the rest from reference TRBV29-1 and TRBJ1-6 gives the full variable domain: SAVISQKPSRDICQRGTSLTIQCQVDSQVTMMFWYRQQPGQSLTLIATANQGSEATYESGFVIDKFPISRPNLTFSTLTVSNMSPEDSSIYLCSGPAGNNSPLHFGNGTRLTVT.

The CDR3 DNA follows: TGCAGCGTTAGTCCCCAAGAGACCCAGTACTTC. It codes for CSVSPQETQYF. The chain uses TRBV29-1 and TRBJ2-5; D unclear. V dropped 5 bases and J dropped 1 base, with 5 bases sitting between them. CDR3 size: 11 residues. CDR1 SQVTM and CDR2 ANQGSEA come from the germline V gene.

The chain is built from TRBV19 and TRBJ2-7; tentatively, D is TRBD1 (5 bases). With 3 bases removed from V and 0 bases from J, the gap between germline ends came to 12 bases. CDR3 length: 15 residues. Germline V gene lookup returns CDR1 LNHDA and CDR2 SQIVND (reference sequence). CDR3: CASSIMAGPSYEQYF. CDR3 nucleotides: TGTGCCAGTAGTATCATGGCAGGGCCCTCCTACGAGCAGTACTTC.

This sequence joins TRBV19 and TRBJ1-5; D is ambiguous. The CDR3 runs 15 residues. Trimming pared 3 bases from V and 3 bases from J, leaving 12 bases between. Germline V gene data show CDR1 as LNHDA and CDR2 as SQIVND (reference sequence). DNA for the CDR3: TGTGCCAGTAGTATTCTGGGCGTAAACAATCAGCCCCAGCATTTT. This codes for CASSILGVNNQPQHF.

CDR3 sequence reads: CASSKGDNQPQHF. The CDR3 DNA is TGTGCCAGCAGCAAAGGGGACAATCAGCCCCAGCATTTT. The V call is TRBV7-9, the J call TRBJ1-5, with D tentatively TRBD1 (5 bases). The germline gives CDR1 SEHNR, CDR2 FQNEAQ (reference sequence). The CDR3 has 13 amino acids. V shed 5 bases and J shed 3 bases, with 8 bases lying between them.

The chain carries TRBV5-5 and TRBJ2-7; 9 bases fit TRBD1. V lost 0 bases, J lost 2 bases, and 0 bases stayed unmatched. Germline CDR1 reads SGHKS; CDR2 reads YYEKEE (reference sequence). The CDR3 spans 14 residues. CDR3 sequence (DNA): TGTGCCAGCAGCTTGGGGACAGGGGCCTACGAGCAGTACTTC. It codes for CASSLGTGAYEQYF. The full variable domain, rest sourced from reference TRBV5-5 and TRBJ2-7, is DAGVTQSPTHLIKTRGQQVTLRCSPISGHKSVSWYQQVLGQGPQFIFQYYEKEERGRGNFPDRFSARQFPNYSSELNVNALLLGDSALYLCASSLGTGAYEQYFGPGTRLTVT.

The rearrangement uses TRBV19 and TRBJ1-5; D gene unclear. The CDR3 covers 13 residues. Germline loops: CDR1 LNHDA, CDR2 SQIVND (reference sequence). With 6 bases removed from V and 2 bases from J, the gap between germline ends came to 8 bases. For the CDR3, the DNA is TGTGCCAGTAGAAGTTGGGGCAATCAGCCCCAGCATTTT. Its translation: CASRSWGNQPQHF.

This chain links TRBV4-2 with TRBJ2-1, with D possibly matching TRBD2 (5 bases). The V gene's germline CDR1 is LGHNA and CDR2 YNFKEQ. The CDR3 is made up of 13 amino acids. V was trimmed by 4 bases and J by 3 bases, leaving 7 bases between them. CDR3 sequence (DNA): TGTGCCAGCAGCCTCCGGGGCTACAATGAGCAGTTCTTC. The encoded protein is CASSLRGYNEQFF.

The genes are TRBV19 and TRBJ1-1, with TRBD1 identical over 7 bases. The V segment lost 6 bases and the J segment 7 bases; nucleotides outside the gene matches: 11. The CDR3 totals 14 residues. Germline V gives CDR1 LNHDA, CDR2 SQIVND (reference sequence). CDR3 protein: CASSPDRLLGEAFF. In DNA, the CDR3 is TGTGCCAGTAGCCCGGACAGGTTGCTTGGTGAAGCTTTCTTT. Supplemented by reference TRBV19 and TRBJ1-1, the full variable domain reads DGGITQSPKYLFRKEGQNVTLSCEQNLNHDAMYWYRQDPGQGLRLIYYSQIVNDFQKGDIAEGYSVSREKKESFPLTVTSAQKNPTAFYLCASSPDRLLGEAFFGQGTRLTVV.

The V gene is TRBV9, the J gene TRBJ2-3; D not certain. The CDR3 contains 13 residues. V was cut by 3 bases and J by 4 bases, with 9 bases left in between. The V gene's germline CDR1 is SGDLS and CDR2 YYNGEE. The CDR3 loop is CASSDDEADTQYF. The CDR3 region has the DNA TGTGCCAGCAGCGATGACGAAGCAGATACGCAGTATTTT.

The V call is TRBV19, the J call TRBJ1-2; TRBD1 agrees at 8 bases. This CDR3 is 13 amino acids long. In germline, CDR1 is LNHDA, CDR2 SQIVND (reference sequence). With 5 bases clipped from V and 6 bases from J, the junction kept 5 bases outside the gene matches. CDR3 amino acids: CASSGQGIDGYTF. CDR3 nucleotide sequence: TGTGCCAGTAGTGGACAGGGAATCGATGGCTACACCTTC.

CDR3 region: CASTREGQMNTEAFF. CDR3 DNA: TGTGCCAGCACTAGGGAGGGACAGATGAACACTGAAGCTTTCTTT. The gene calls are TRBV2 and TRBJ1-1; 7 nucleotides match TRBD1. Germline trimming cut 7 bases from V and 0 bases from J; bases unmatched to any gene: 8. Germline loops: CDR1 SNHLY, CDR2 FYNNEI. The CDR3 sequence is 15 residues long.

To note about this clone: A read error may produce the germline difference seen at one junction end. The chain combines TRBV27 with TRBJ1-6, with 7 bases matching TRBD1. This CDR3 spans 15 amino acids. CDR1 MNHEY and CDR2 SMNVEV come from the germline V gene (reference sequence). In nucleotides, the CDR3 is TGTGCCAGCAGTTCAGGGGGAGCCTACAATTCACCCCTCCACTTT. Translated, it gives CASSSGGAYNSPLHF.

The V gene is TRBV2, the J gene TRBJ1-1; possibly TRBD1 for D (6 bases). The CDR3 covers 14 residues. V was clipped by 4 bases and J by 1 base, with 10 bases between them. CDR1 is SNHLY and CDR2 is FYNNEI in the germline V gene. In nucleotides, the CDR3 is TGTGCCAGCAGTGTAGGGGGTTCGAACACTGAAGCTTTCTTT. This sequence encodes CASSVGGSNTEAFF.

V gene TRBV7-6 combines with J gene TRBJ1-1; D is possibly TRBD1 (5 bases). The CDR3 extends over 14 amino acids. The ends were cut back, 2 bases at V and 5 bases at J, with 12 bases in the middle. Germline V gene lookup returns CDR1 SGHVS and CDR2 FNYEAQ. CDR3 nucleotide sequence: TGTGCCAGCAGCTTATGGGGGGATGAGACTGAAGCTTTCTTT. Translating gives CASSLWGDETEAFF.